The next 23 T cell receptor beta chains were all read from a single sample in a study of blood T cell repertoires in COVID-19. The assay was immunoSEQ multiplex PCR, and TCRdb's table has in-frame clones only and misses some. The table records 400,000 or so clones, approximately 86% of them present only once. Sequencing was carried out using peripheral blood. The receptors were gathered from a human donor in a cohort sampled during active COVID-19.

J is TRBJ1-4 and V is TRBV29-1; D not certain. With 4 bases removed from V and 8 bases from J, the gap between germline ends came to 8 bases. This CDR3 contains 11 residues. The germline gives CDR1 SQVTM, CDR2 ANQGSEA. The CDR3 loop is CSVGGPEKLFF. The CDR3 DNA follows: TGCAGCGTTGGAGGGCCAGAAAAACTGTTTTTT.

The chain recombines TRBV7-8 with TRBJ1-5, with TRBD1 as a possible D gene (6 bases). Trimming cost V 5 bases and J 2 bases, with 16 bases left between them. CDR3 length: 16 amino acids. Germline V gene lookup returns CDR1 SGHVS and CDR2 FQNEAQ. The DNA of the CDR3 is TGTGCCAGCAGCCCCTCCAGGGGCATAGGCAATCAGCCCCAGCATTTT. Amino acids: CASSPSRGIGNQPQHF.

This chain's CDR3 is CAISEPGTGGAVPMGTDTQYF. CDR3 DNA: TGTGCCATCAGTGAGCCTGGGACAGGGGGCGCGGTCCCTATGGGCACAGATACGCAGTATTTT. The gene calls are TRBV10-3 and TRBJ2-3; the match to TRBD1 covers 12 bases. CDR3 size: 21 residues. The V and J ends lost 2 bases and 1 base, in that order; junction bases with no gene match: 16. Germline lookup yields CDR1 ENHRY and CDR2 SYGVKD.

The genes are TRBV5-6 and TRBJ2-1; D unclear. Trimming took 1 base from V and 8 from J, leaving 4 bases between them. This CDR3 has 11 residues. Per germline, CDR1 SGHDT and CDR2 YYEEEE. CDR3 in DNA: TGTGCCAGCAGCTTGCTCCATGAGCAGTTCTTC. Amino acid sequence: CASSLLHEQFF. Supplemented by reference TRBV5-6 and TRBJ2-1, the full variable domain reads DAGVTQSPTHLIKTRGQQVTLRCSPKSGHDTVSWYQQALGQGPQFIFQYYEEEERQRGNFPDRFSGHQFPNYSSELNVNALLLGDSALYLCASSLLHEQFFGPGTRLTVL.

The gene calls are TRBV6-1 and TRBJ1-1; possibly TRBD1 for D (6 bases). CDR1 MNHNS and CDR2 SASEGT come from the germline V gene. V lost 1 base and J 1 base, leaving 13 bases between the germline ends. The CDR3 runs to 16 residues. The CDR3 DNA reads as TGTGCCAGCAGTGAAGGGAGTGGCAGGGGGAACACTGAAGCTTTCTTT. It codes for CASSEGSGRGNTEAFF.

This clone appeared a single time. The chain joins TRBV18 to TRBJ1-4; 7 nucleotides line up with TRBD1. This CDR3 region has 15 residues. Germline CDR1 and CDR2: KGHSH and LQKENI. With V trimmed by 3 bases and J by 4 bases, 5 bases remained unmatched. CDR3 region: CASSPDRDSNEKLFF. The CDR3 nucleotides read TGTGCCAGCTCACCGGACCGGGACAGTAATGAAAAACTGTTTTTT.

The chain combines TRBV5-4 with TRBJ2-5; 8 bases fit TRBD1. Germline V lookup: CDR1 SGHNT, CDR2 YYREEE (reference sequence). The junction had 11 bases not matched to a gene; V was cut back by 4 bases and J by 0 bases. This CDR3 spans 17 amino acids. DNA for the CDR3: TGTGCCAGCAGCCGCCAGGGGGCAGCGTTTCACCAAGAGACCCAGTACTTC. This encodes CASSRQGAAFHQETQYF.

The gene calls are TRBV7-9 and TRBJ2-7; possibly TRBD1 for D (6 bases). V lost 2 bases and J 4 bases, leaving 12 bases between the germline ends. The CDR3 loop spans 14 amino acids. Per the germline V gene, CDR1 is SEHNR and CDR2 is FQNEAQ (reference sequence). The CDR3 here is CASSLNREGYEQYF. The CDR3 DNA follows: TGTGCCAGCAGCTTAAACAGGGAAGGGTACGAGCAGTACTTC.

CDR3 bases: TGTGCCAGTAGTGGCGGGAGGGGTAGCACAGATACGCAGTATTTT. Protein: CASSGGRGSTDTQYF. The rearrangement links TRBV19 to TRBJ2-3; 9 nucleotides agree with TRBD2. V shed 5 bases and J 0 bases; nucleotides not matched to a gene: 3. Germline V CDR1 and CDR2: LNHDA, SQIVND (reference sequence). The CDR3 totals 15 residues.

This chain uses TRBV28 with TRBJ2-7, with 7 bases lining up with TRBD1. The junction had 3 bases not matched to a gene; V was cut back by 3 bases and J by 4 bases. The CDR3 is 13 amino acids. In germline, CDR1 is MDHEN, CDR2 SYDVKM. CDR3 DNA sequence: TGTGCCAGCAGTTTGGGACAGATATACGAGCAGTACTTC. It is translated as CASSLGQIYEQYF.

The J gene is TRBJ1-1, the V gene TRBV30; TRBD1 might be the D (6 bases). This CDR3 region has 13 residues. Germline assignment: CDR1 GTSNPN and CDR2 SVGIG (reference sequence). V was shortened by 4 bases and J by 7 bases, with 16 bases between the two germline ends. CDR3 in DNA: TGTGCCTGGACCGTAGGGGGAGAGGGTGAAGCTTTCTTT. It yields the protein CAWTVGGEGEAFF.

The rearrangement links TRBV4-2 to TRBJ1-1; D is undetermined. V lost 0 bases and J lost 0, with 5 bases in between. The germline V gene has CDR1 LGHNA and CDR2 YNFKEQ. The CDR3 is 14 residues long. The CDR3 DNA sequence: TGTGCCAGCAGCCAAGATACGGTGAACACTGAAGCTTTCTTT. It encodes CASSQDTVNTEAFF.

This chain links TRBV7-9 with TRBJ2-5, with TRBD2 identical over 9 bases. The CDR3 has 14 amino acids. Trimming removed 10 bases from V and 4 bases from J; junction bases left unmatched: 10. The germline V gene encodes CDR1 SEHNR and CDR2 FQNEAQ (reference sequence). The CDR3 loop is CATRRAGGVETQYF. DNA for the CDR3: TGTGCCACCCGGCGAGCGGGAGGAGTAGAGACCCAGTACTTC.

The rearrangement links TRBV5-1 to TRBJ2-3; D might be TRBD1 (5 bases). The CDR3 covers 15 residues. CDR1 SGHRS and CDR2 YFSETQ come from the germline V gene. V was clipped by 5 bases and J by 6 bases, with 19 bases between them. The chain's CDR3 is CASSYQGQEGDTQYF. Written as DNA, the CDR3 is TGCGCCAGCAGTTATCAGGGCCAAGAAGGGGATACGCAGTATTTT.

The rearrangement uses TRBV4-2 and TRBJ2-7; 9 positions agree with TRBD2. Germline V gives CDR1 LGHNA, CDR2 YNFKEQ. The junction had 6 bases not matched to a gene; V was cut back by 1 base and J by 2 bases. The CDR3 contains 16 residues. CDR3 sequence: CASSQVHSGRPYEQYF. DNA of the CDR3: TGTGCCAGCAGCCAAGTACATAGCGGGAGACCCTACGAGCAGTACTTC.

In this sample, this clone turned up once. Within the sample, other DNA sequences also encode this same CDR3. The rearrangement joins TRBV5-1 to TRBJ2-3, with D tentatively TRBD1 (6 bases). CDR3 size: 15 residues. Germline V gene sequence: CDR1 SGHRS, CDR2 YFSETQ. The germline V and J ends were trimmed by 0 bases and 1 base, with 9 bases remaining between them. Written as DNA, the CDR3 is TGCGCCAGCAGCTTGGCGTCAGGGGGCACAGATACGCAGTATTTT. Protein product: CASSLASGGTDTQYF.

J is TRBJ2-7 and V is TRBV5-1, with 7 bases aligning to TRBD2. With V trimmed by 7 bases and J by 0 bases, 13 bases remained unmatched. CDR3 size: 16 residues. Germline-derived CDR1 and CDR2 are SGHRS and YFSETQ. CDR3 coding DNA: TGCGCCAGCTCTAGAGCCGGGACTACCTTCTCCTACGAGCAGTACTTC. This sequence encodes CASSRAGTTFSYEQYF.

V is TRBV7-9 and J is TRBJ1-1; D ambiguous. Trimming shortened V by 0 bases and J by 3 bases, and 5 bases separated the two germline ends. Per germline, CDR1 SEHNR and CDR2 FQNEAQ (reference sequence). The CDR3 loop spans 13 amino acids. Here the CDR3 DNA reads TGTGCCAGCAGCTTAGCTTCATACACTGAAGCTTTCTTT. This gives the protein CASSLASYTEAFF.

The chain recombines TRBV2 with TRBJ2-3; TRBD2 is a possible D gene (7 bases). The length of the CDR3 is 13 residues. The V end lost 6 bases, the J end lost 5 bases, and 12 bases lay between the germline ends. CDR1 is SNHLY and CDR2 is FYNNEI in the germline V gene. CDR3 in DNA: TGTGCCAGCAGGGGGGGGCCGGGAGATACGCAGTATTTT. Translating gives CASRGGPGDTQYF.

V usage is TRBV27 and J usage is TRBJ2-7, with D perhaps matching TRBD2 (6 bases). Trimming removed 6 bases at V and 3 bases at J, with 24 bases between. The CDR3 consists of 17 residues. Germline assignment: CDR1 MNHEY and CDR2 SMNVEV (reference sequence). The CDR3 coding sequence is TGTGCCAGCAGCACAACTAGCCGTAGCCCCCTTATCTACGAGCAGTACTTC. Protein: CASSTTSRSPLIYEQYF.

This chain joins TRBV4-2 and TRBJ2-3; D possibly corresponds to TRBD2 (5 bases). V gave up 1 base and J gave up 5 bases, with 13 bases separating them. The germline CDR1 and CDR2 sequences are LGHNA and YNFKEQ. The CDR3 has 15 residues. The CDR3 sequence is CASSQGWGARDTQYF. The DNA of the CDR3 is TGTGCCAGCAGCCAAGGATGGGGAGCCCGAGATACGCAGTATTTT.

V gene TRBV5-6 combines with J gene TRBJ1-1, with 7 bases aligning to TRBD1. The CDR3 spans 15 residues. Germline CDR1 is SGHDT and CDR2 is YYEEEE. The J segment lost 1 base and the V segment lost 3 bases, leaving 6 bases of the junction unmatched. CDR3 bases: TGTGCCAGCAGCTGGGGGGACAGAAGGAACACTGAAGCTTTCTTT. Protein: CASSWGDRRNTEAFF.

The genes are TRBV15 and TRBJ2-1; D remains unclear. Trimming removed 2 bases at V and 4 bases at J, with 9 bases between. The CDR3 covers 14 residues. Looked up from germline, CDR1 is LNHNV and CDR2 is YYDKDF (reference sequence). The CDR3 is CATSRLVSYNEQFF. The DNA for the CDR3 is TGTGCCACCAGCAGACTGGTGAGTTACAATGAGCAGTTCTTC.